This entry features one T cell receptor beta chain sequence. Its matching antigen is unknown. The CDR3 sequence is 14 residues long. The germline V and J ends were trimmed by 7 bases and 2 bases, with 15 bases remaining between them. The germline V gene has CDR1 SGHRS and CDR2 YFSETQ. These data belong to a study of cytomegalovirus exposure and HLA in healthy donors. Study-level information: A later analysis reported the roughly 120 validation repertoires used the same platform as the roughly 700 first-cohort repertoires.

Profiling relied on immunoSEQ multiplex PCR, and the TCRdb table lists in-frame clones only, not all of them. The sample carries around 130,000 clones, about 84% recorded once. Findings and limits, study-wide: Generally TCR sequences proved uncommon, though certain public TCRs appeared in numerous donors. Reports credit the classifier with highly specific, highly sensitive diagnosis of cytomegalovirus status.

This chain connects TRBV5-1 to TRBJ1-2; no clear D gene. Source material: PBMCs. The receptor's source is a woman aged 25-40 years in good health and CMV-seronegative. For the CDR3, the DNA is TGCGCCAGCTACCCCGGCACAGTAAACTATGGCTACACCTTC. The encoded protein is CASYPGTVNYGYTF.